This T cell receptor beta chain was captured by sequencing in a study of T cell clonality in common variable immunodeficiency. Study-level results: In common variable immunodeficiency, TCR beta chains reportedly carried fewer deletions and N-nucleotide insertions. Compared with healthy controls, CVID subjects showed increased TCRbeta clonality, mostly in about a third.

This clone has just a few counts. As yet, its antigen is unknown. The CDR3 end falls 3 residues outside the read, so it is completed with the germline J gene. Germline CDR1 KGHSH, CDR2 LQKENI. CDR3 length: 18 residues. With 1 base clipped from V and 4 bases from J, the junction kept 13 bases outside the gene matches. TCRdb keeps only in-frame clones here, not all; method: immunoSEQ multiplex PCR. This sample has approximately 17,000 clones, each found more than once. The CVID group had 15 females and about 30 males, mean age roughly 40. For at least one year, all CVID subjects received replacement immunoglobulin.

The chain carries TRBV18 and TRBJ1-2; 9 nucleotides agree with TRBD1. The sequence came from a human donor with common variable immunodeficiency. The specimen sequenced was peripheral blood mononuclear cells. CDR3 residues: CASSPLGAGTGRGYGYTF. The covered CDR3 bases are TGTGCCAGCTCACCACTCGGCGCTGGGACAGGGAGGGGCTATGGC.